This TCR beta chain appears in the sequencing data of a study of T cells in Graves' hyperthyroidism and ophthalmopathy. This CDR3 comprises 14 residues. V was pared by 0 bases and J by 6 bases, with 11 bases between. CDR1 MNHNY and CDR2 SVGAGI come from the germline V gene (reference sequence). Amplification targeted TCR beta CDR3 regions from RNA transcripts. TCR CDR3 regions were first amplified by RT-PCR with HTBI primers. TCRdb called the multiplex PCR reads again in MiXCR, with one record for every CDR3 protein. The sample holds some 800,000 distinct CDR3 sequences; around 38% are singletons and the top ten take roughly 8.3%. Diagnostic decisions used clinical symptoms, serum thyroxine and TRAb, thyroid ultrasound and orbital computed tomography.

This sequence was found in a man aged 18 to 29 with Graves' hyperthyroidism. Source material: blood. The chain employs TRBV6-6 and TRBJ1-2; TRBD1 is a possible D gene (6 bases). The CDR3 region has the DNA TGTGCCAGCAGTTACTCCCGGGACACCAATGGCTACACCTTC. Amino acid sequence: CASSYSRDTNGYTF.